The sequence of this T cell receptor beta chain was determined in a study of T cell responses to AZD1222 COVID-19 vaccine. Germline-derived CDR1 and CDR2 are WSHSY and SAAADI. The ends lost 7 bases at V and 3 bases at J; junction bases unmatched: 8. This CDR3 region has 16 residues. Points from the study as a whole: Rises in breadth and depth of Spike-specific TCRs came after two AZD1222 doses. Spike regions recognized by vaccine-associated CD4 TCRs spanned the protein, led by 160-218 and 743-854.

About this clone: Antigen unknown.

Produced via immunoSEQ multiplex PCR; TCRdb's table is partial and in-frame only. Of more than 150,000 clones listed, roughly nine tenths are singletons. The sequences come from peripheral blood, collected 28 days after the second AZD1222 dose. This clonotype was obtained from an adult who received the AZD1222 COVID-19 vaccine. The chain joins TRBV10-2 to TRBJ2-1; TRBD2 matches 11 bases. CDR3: CASTPRTSGYYNEQFF. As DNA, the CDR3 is TGCGCCAGCACCCCTAGGACTAGCGGGTACTACAATGAGCAGTTCTTC.